This entry is about one T cell receptor (beta chain). Its antigen is not known. The data are from a study of identical twins. General study findings and limits: Zero-insertion analyses could be partly confounded by invariant MAIT and iNKT cells.

Template switching added a universal primer binding site, and final cDNA carried unique molecular identifiers. Each CDR3 protein is one row after TCRdb ran MiXCR on the 5' RACE reads. The sample contains 570,000 or so distinct CDR3 sequences, 9.5% to 10% of which appear only once. In every case, the donor was a healthy Caucasian. The CDR3 covers 13 residues. Trimming pared 5 bases from V and 1 base from J, leaving 11 bases between. Germline loops: CDR1 SQVTM, CDR2 ANQGSEA. These data were also filed under a second study, of yellow fever vaccine responses in identical twins.

The source of this sequence is a woman younger than 35 in good health. J is TRBJ2-5 and V is TRBV29-1; D not certain. What was sequenced was PBMCs. Written as DNA, the CDR3 is TGCAGCGTTCCCCGCCCCAGCCAAGAGACCCAGTACTTC. Translation gives CSVPRPSQETQYF.